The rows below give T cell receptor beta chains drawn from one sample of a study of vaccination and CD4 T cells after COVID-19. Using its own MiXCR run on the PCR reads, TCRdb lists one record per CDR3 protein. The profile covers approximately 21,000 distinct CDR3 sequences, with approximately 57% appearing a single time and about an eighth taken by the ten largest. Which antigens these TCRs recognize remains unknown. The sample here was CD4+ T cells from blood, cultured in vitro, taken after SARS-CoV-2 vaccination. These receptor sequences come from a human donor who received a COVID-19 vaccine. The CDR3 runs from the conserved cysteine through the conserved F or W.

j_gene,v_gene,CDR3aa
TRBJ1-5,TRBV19,CASSTGNQPQHF
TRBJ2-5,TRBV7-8,CASSLLAGGRSETQYF
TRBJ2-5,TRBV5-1,CASSRLTGGQETQYF
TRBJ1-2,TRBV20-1,CSARPRDRDYGYTF
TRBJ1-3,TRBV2,CASTRDIASGNTIYF
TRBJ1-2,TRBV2,CASSVGTADSYGYTF
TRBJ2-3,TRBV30,CAWSREISTDTQYF
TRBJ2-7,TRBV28,CASSYCPGTYLCEQYF
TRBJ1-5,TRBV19,CASRSEAGSNQPQHF
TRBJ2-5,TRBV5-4,CASSYGTSGGAFFETQYF
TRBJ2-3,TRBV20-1,CSARGGGGAYREDTQYF
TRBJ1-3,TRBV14,CASSHLDRGNTIYF
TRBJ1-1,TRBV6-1,CASSANLGLYPEAFF
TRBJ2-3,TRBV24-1,CATSDPSAGGPDTQYF
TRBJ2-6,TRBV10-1,CASSESGDSGANVLTF
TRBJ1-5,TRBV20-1,CSAKGQGKTQPQHF
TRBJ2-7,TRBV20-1,CSAKGLAFYEQYF
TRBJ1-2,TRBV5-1,CASRSGTGTNYGYTF
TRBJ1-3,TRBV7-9,CASWSTNSGNTIYF
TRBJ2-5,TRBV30,CAWSDSTGLTQYF
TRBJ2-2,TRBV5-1,CASSRGQGRPGELFF
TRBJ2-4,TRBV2,CASSRDTENIQYF
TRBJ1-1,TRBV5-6,CASTFRGTGFRTEAFF
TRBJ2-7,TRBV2,CASRRDINSYEQYF
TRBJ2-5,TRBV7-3,CASSLSSRGDSETQYF
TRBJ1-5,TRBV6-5,CASSLGQGSNQPQHF
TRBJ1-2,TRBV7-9,CASSGQGLNYGYTF
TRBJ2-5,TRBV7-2,CASSLSGQLDQETQYF
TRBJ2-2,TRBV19,CASSRTGELFF
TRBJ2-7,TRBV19,CASSTGGATSTYEQYF
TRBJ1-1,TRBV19,CASSIARAEAFF
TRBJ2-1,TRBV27,CASSARRGEYNEQFF
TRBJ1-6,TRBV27,CASSLFSSYNSPLHF
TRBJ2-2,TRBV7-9,CASPIGRGANTGELFF
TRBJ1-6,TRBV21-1,CASTHVGSFSPLHF
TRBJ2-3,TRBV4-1,CASSRDGGSDTQYF
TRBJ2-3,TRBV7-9,CASSNIAGGKADTQYF
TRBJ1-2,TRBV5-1,CASSTRGVDANYGYTF
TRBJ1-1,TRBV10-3,CAMRQGARTEAFF
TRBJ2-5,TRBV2,CASRETGFQETQYF
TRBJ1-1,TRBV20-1,CSASPTGGGTEAFF
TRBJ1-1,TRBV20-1,CSARGGTLNTEAFF
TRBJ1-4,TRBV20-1,CSARDLLQGAYEKLFF
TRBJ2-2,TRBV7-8,CASSLAGLSTGELFF